This T cell receptor (beta chain) was captured in a study of blood T cells in healthy people across ages. Findings and caveats of the study: Long-lived donors carried more naive CD4+ cells and greater diversity than aged donors.

The extraction recovered at least 5.5 micrograms of total RNA per sample. This clonotype was observed a few times. Its antigen is unidentified. This CDR3 comprises 15 residues. Germline values: CDR1 MNHNY, CDR2 SVGAGI (reference sequence). The ends lost 2 bases at V and 3 bases at J; junction bases unmatched: 1. Next came a second PCR, run for about 7 to 12 cycles, which used a sample-barcoded 5' primer along with a J-beta primer mix. From each sample, at least 2.5 million paired-end reads containing CDR3 were obtained. TCRdb re-called the 5' RACE reads through MiXCR, storing one row per CDR3 protein. The sample lists about a million distinct CDR3 sequences, around two fifths occurring once.

The origin of this receptor is a man aged 18-30 years in good health. Sequenced material: blood. This chain uses TRBV6-6 with TRBJ2-1; TRBD1 agrees at 10 bases. CDR3 region: CASSYDRGLYNEQFF. The CDR3 DNA reads as TGTGCCAGCAGTTACGACAGGGGGCTCTACAATGAGCAGTTCTTC.